A single sample gave rise to the 26 T cell receptor beta chains below, sequenced in a study of tumor and adjacent non-tumor tissue in lung cancer. The template was RNA from unsorted bulk tissue. More than 3 cm separated this lung sample from the edge of the tumor. Three rounds of nested PCR, following a modified ARM-PCR protocol, produced the TCRbeta library. TCRdb itself ran the multiplex PCR reads through MiXCR, one entry per CDR3 protein. The sample includes some 100,000 distinct CDR3 sequences, approximately 65% seen only once; the top ten take approximately 18%. Sequenced input: distant non-tumor lung tissue. The receptors were gathered from a man aged 30 to 39 with non-small cell lung cancer.

Comment on this clonotype: An end of the junction differs from the germline gene, which may be a read error. The chain is built from TRBV11-2 and TRBJ1-1; TRBD1 matches 9 bases. This CDR3 region has 14 residues. Germline lookup yields CDR1 SGHAT and CDR2 FQNNGV. CDR3 sequence: CVSRGTGIGTEAFF. CDR3 DNA sequence: TGTGTCAGCAGAGGGACAGGGATCGGGACTGAAGCTTTCTTT.

With regard to this clonotype: The CDR3 does not close with the conserved phenylalanine or tryptophan, likely indicating a read error. It is unclear where the CDR3 begins or ends on the DNA, so no DNA is shown, and the CDR3 is as TCRdb lists it. The chain couples TRBV11-2 to TRBJ1-1; the table's D call of TRBD1 was not tested on the DNA. Germline V lookup: CDR1 SGHAT, CDR2 FQNNGV. Ends included, the CDR3 has 13 residues. CDR3 amino acids: CASNLRGQGPIFL.

In regard to this clonotype: The junction shows a germline mismatch at one end, possibly a read error. This chain joins TRBV20-1 and TRBJ2-1; D perhaps matches TRBD1 (5 bases). Germline-derived CDR1 and CDR2 are DFQATT and SNEGSKA (reference sequence). This CDR3 contains 14 residues. As DNA, the CDR3 is TGCAATGCTAGAGATGGGCAGGGTTTGGATGAGCAGCTCTTC. This sequence encodes CNARDGQGLDEQLF.

In regard to this clonotype: The germline gene is not matched at one end of the junction; a read error may be the cause. The rearrangement links TRBV4-1 to TRBJ1-6, with D perhaps TRBD1 (6 bases). CDR1 MGHRA and CDR2 YSYEKL come from the germline V gene. The CDR3 totals 16 residues. The CDR3 DNA reads as TGCACCAGCAGCCAAGAAAAGGGGGGAGGTCATTCACCACTCTACTTT. Its translation is CTSSQEKGGGHSPLYF.

The rearrangement links TRBV6-6 to TRBJ1-5; 9 positions agree with TRBD1. Germline CDR1 reads MNHNY; CDR2 reads SVGAGI (reference sequence). V was pared by 6 bases and J by 10 bases, with 22 bases of the junction left unmatched. CDR3 length: 18 amino acids. CDR3 sequence: CASSAGTGTYYSIQPQHF. The CDR3 DNA follows: TGTGCCAGCAGCGCCGGGACAGGGACTTATTATAGCATCCAACCCCAGCATTTT.

CDR3 DNA sequence: TGTGCCAGCAGCTTGCTCCTGGGACTAGCGGGGGACTACGAGCAGTACTTC. This codes for CASSLLLGLAGDYEQYF. This chain links TRBV11-2 with TRBJ2-7, with 14 bases that match TRBD2. The CDR3 contains 17 residues. In germline, CDR1 is SGHAT, CDR2 FQNNGV. With V trimmed by 3 bases and J by 3 bases, 7 bases remained unmatched. Complete variable domain (other parts from reference TRBV11-2 and TRBJ2-7): EAGVAQSPRYKIIEKRQSVAFWCNPISGHATLYWYQQILGQGPKLLIQFQNNGVVDDSQLPKDRFSAERLKGVDSTLKIQPAKLEDSAVYLCASSLLLGLAGDYEQYFGPGTRLTVT.

As regards this clonotype: Mismatch with germline at one junction end may stem from a read error. The chain has TRBV11-3 and TRBJ1-2; D uncertain. Germline lookup yields CDR1 SGHNT and CDR2 YENEEA. The CDR3 is 12 amino acids. CDR3 DNA sequence: TGTGGCAGCAGCTCGAACTGCTACGGCTACACCTTC. This encodes CGSSSNCYGYTF.

The table lists this clonotype with a few counts. One base away lies a much larger clone, so this may be a sequencing read error. The rearrangement links TRBV7-2 to TRBJ2-5, with 10 bases fitting TRBD1. This CDR3 region has 14 residues. Germline-derived CDR1 and CDR2 are SGHTA and FQGNSA. V lost 8 bases and J lost 5; bases outside the gene matches: 8. The CDR3 sequence: CASGPGTGVETQYF. In DNA, the CDR3 is TGTGCCAGCGGTCCCGGGACAGGGGTCGAGACCCAGTACTTC.

As for this clonotype: Just one base apart from a much larger clone, this may be a read error. The V and J genes are TRBV20-1 and TRBJ1-4; 8 positions match TRBD1. Germline V gene lookup returns CDR1 DFQATT and CDR2 SNEGSKA (reference sequence). The CDR3 consists of 14 residues. The V segment lost 7 bases and the J segment 7 bases; nucleotides outside the gene matches: 11. CDR3 amino acids: CSVRTGGQSEKLFF. The CDR3 DNA is TGCAGTGTTCGAACAGGGGGGCAGAGTGAAAAACTGTTTTTT.

Regarding this clonotype: Germline and junction disagree at one end, which may indicate a read error. The chain is built from TRBV4-1 and TRBJ1-4; 9 bases fit TRBD1. Germline CDR1 and CDR2: MGHRA and YSYEKL. The CDR3 consists of 18 residues. The CDR3 sequence is CANSQGVEQGAFNEKLFF. CDR3 sequence (DNA): TGCGCCAACAGCCAAGGAGTGGAACAGGGGGCTTTTAATGAAAAACTGTTTTTT.

This clonotype was counted a single time. The junction departs from the called germline gene at one end, perhaps through a read error. The V call is TRBV29-1, the J call TRBJ2-2, with D perhaps TRBD1 (6 bases). Per germline, CDR1 SQVTM and CDR2 ANQGSEA. There are 15 residues in the CDR3. The CDR3 DNA follows: TGCAGCGTTGAGGGGGCGTCTTCGAACACCGGGAAGCTGTTTTTT. It is translated as CSVEGASSNTGKLFF.

This clonotype occurred many times. The chain joins TRBV13 to TRBJ2-7, with 8 bases aligning to TRBD2. CDR3 length: 14 amino acids. Germline V gives CDR1 PRHDT, CDR2 FYEKMQ (reference sequence). V was clipped by 6 bases and J by 7 bases; unmatched bases: 11. The CDR3 here is CASSPREGSVEQYF. For the CDR3, the DNA is TGTGCCAGCAGTCCCCGGGAGGGCAGTGTTGAGCAGTACTTC.

The chain combines TRBV20-1 with TRBJ2-1, with 9 bases identical to TRBD2. This CDR3 has 12 residues. The germline V gene has CDR1 DFQATT and CDR2 SNEGSKA (reference sequence). CDR3 protein: CSPSGNGNEQFF. CDR3 DNA sequence: TGCAGCCCTAGCGGGAACGGCAATGAGCAGTTCTTC.

Of note for this clonotype: Because it lacks the conserved phenylalanine or tryptophan at the end, this CDR3 is likely a read error. This chain connects TRBV4-3 to TRBJ1-2; D is unclear. Germline CDR1 reads LGHNA; CDR2 reads YSLEER. The CDR3 extends over 15 amino acids. This chain's CDR3 is CASSLARRSNHGYTS. The CDR3 DNA reads TGCGCCAGCAGCCTCGCCAGGAGATCTAACCATGGCTACACCTCC.

Concerning this clonotype itself: Here the CDR3 omits its conserved ending phenylalanine or tryptophan, so a read error is the likely source. The chain recombines TRBV12-3 or TRBV12-4 with TRBJ2-7; D remains unclear. CDR3 length: 11 residues. The CDR3 reads CTNSSRYEQYY. The CDR3 coding sequence is TGTACCAACAGTTCCAGATACGAGCAGTACTAC.

Remarks on this clonotype: Compared with germline, one end of the junction differs, possibly owing to a read error. The chain combines TRBV20-1 with TRBJ1-1, with D possibly being TRBD1 (5 bases). The CDR3 has 11 amino acids. CDR1 and CDR2 (germline): DFQATT, SNEGSKA (reference sequence). The CDR3 reads CSAGRGPEAFF. The CDR3 DNA sequence: TGCAGTGCAGGTAGGGGACCTGAGGCTTTCTTT.

Concerning this clonotype itself: The junction departs from germline at one end; a sequencing error may be responsible. The genes are TRBV6-1 and TRBJ2-7, with TRBD1 matching over 8 bases. The V gene's germline CDR1 is MNHNS and CDR2 SASEGT. This CDR3 region has 16 residues. The DNA of the CDR3 is TGTGCCAGCAGTGACAGGACAGGGTCCCCTTGGTACGAGCAGTATTTC. Protein product: CASSDRTGSPWYEQYF.

Notes on this clonotype: One end of the junction fails to match germline, which may point to a read error. The V gene is TRBV11-3, the J gene TRBJ2-7; D is undetermined. CDR3 size: 12 residues. CDR1 and CDR2 from the germline V gene are SGHNT and YENEEA. This chain's CDR3 is CDSSLTGYEQYF. CDR3 DNA: TGTGACAGCAGCTTAACGGGTTACGAGCAGTACTTC. The entire variable domain, with the rest obtained from reference TRBV11-3 and TRBJ2-7, is as follows: EAGVVQSPRYKIIEKKQPVAFWCNPISGHNTLYWYLQNLGQGPELLIRYENEEAVDDSQLPKDRFSAERLKGVDSTLKIQPAELGDSAVYLCDSSLTGYEQYFGPGTRLTVT.

As for this clonotype: This may arise from a read error, as a much more abundant clone is one base away. The rearrangement joins TRBV6-2 or TRBV6-3 to TRBJ2-5; possibly TRBD2 for D (6 bases). Germline V gives CDR1 MNHEY, CDR2 SVGEGT. CDR3 length: 14 amino acids. This CDR3 is CASRVGGAQGTQYF. DNA for the CDR3: TGTGCCAGCAGGGTCGGCGGGGCCCAAGGGACCCAGTACTTC.

With respect to this clonotype: A read error may be the cause here, since a much bigger clone is one base away. This chain links TRBV29-1 with TRBJ1-1, with D unresolved. Trimming left V 8 bases short and J 3 bases short, with 13 bases between. Germline CDR1 is SQVTM and CDR2 is ANQGSEA. This CDR3 has 12 amino acids. CDR3 DNA: TGCAGCATAGAGACGGATTACACTGAAGCTTTCTTT. Amino acids: CSIETDYTEAFF.

About this clonotype itself: Being one base from a much bigger clone, this may be a read error. This chain uses TRBV20-1 with TRBJ1-5, with D possibly being TRBD1 (6 bases). This CDR3 has 15 amino acids. Deletions cut 0 bases from V and 6 bases from J, with 15 bases between. Germline V gives CDR1 DFQATT, CDR2 SNEGSKA (reference sequence). DNA for the CDR3: TGCAGTGCTAGAGATCCAGACAGGATGGCTCAGCCCCAGCATTTT. Protein product: CSARDPDRMAQPQHF.

As concerns this clonotype: The CDR3 does not end in the conserved phenylalanine or tryptophan, so this is likely a read error. It is unclear where the CDR3 begins or ends on the DNA, so no DNA is shown, and the CDR3 is as TCRdb lists it. The chain carries TRBV11-2 and TRBJ1-3; the table's D call, TRBD1, has no DNA check behind it. Both ends counted, the CDR3 spans 15 residues. Germline V gives CDR1 SGHAT, CDR2 FQNNGV. Here the CDR3 reads CASSRAPGAGNTIYS.

The CDR3 loop is CVNSSGGRREAFF. In nucleotides, the CDR3 is TGTGTCAACAGCTCCGGGGGCAGACGCGAAGCTTTCTTT. The V call is TRBV11-3, the J call TRBJ1-1; D may be TRBD1 (6 bases). Germline-derived CDR1 and CDR2 are SGHNT and YENEEA. This CDR3 contains 13 residues.

This clonotype was counted a few times. A read error is possible here, since a much larger clone lies one base away. This CDR3 fails to terminate in the conserved phenylalanine or tryptophan, so it likely reflects a read error. This rearrangement joins TRBV20-1 to TRBJ2-7; 7 nucleotides line up with TRBD1. CDR3 length: 12 amino acids. J gave up 0 bases and V 6 bases, and 2 bases lay outside the gene matches. Germline assignment: CDR1 DFQATT and CDR2 SNEGSKA (reference sequence). The CDR3 spells CSADRDSYEQYS. CDR3 nucleotide sequence: TGCAGTGCCGACAGGGACTCCTACGAGCAGTACTCC.

This clonotype was observed a handful of times. With a much larger clone just one base away, this may be a read error. The rearrangement uses TRBV10-3 and TRBJ1-1, with 7 bases that match TRBD1. This CDR3 is 14 amino acids long. The V gene's germline CDR1 is ENHRY and CDR2 SYGVKD. The CDR3 reads CVISAGTANTEAFF. The CDR3 DNA is TGTGTCATCAGTGCAGGGACAGCGAACACTGAAGCTTTCTTT.

To note about this clonotype: The junction departs from germline at one end; a sequencing error may be responsible. This sequence joins TRBV11-1 and TRBJ2-7; TRBD1 agrees at 7 bases. The CDR3 has 13 residues. From germline, CDR1 is SGHAT and CDR2 FQDESV (reference sequence). In DNA, the CDR3 is TGTGCCGGCAGCTTGGGACAGTGCTACGAGCAGTACTTC. Translated, it gives CAGSLGQCYEQYF.